Listed below are T cell receptor beta chains from one sample, sequenced in a study of CD8 T cells in ankylosing spondylitis. TCRdb re-derived calls from the 5' RACE reads in MiXCR, one entry per CDR3 protein. The sample has approximately 540,000 distinct CDR3 sequences; roughly 13% are singletons. Sequenced material: blood, either unsorted or a sorted T cell fraction (not recorded which). The receptors stem from a male donor with ankylosing spondylitis. Both conserved end residues are part of each CDR3. The D gene is left open where the match is weak. Expanded clones get a size class; other rows say once, few or many, or leave the size out.

cdr3_aa cdr3_nt d_call clone_size j_call v_call
CASSQEIGGGYQPQHF TGTGCCAGCAGCCAAGAGATTGGGGGAGGATATCAGCCCCAGCATTTT - - TRBJ1-5 TRBV14
CASSFLPSSYEQYF TGTGCCAGCAGCTTTCTACCAAGCTCCTACGAGCAGTACTTC - - TRBJ2-7 TRBV5-5
CSARTDSNNSPLHF TGCAGTGCTAGAACGGACAGCAATAATTCACCCCTCCACTTT - - TRBJ1-6 TRBV20-1
CASTEQGSNTEAFF TGCGCCAGCACCGAACAGGGCTCGAACACTGAAGCTTTCTTT - few TRBJ1-1 TRBV5-1
CASSLDMRETQYF TGCGCCAGCAGCTTGGACATGAGGGAGACCCAGTACTTC - few TRBJ2-5 TRBV5-1
CSVEDLKGNTGELFF TGCAGCGTTGAAGATCTAAAAGGGAACACCGGGGAGCTGTTTTTT - - TRBJ2-2 TRBV29-1
CASSQGSRRSSYNEQFF TGTGCCAGCAGCCAAGGATCGAGGCGGAGCTCCTACAATGAGCAGTTCTTC - few TRBJ2-1 TRBV3-1
CASSSSSVGFEQFF TGTGCCAGCAGTTCTTCTAGCGTCGGGTTTGAGCAGTTCTTC - - TRBJ2-1 TRBV12-3/TRBV12-4
CASSSRLLGWELFF TGTGCCAGCAGCTCGAGGCTGCTGGGCTGGGAGCTGTTTTTT - - TRBJ2-2 TRBV5-4
CSARAPGDVYGYTF TGCAGTGCTAGGGCTCCGGGAGATGTATATGGCTACACCTTC - many TRBJ1-2 TRBV20-1
CASSREYKGMGLEYHEQFF TGCGCCAGCAGCCGGGAGTATAAGGGAATGGGGCTAGAATACCATGAGCAGTTCTTC - - TRBJ2-1 TRBV4-1
CASSGRGLAGGPHQETQYF TGTGCCAGCAGCGGACGAGGACTAGCGGGAGGGCCCCACCAAGAGACCCAGTACTTC TRBD2 - TRBJ2-5 TRBV6-1
CASSLDSPRTEAFF TGCGCCAGCAGCTTGGACAGTCCGAGGACTGAAGCTTTCTTT - many TRBJ1-1 TRBV5-1
CASGGRGSYNEQFF TGTGCCAGCGGGGGGCGCGGGTCCTACAATGAGCAGTTCTTC - - TRBJ2-1 TRBV13
CASSLYGTGRDEQYF TGTGCCAGCAGTCTTTACGGGACAGGACGGGACGAGCAGTACTTC TRBD1 - TRBJ2-7 TRBV2
CASSADPHNTEAFF TGCGCCAGCAGCGCGGACCCCCATAACACTGAAGCTTTCTTT - few TRBJ1-1 TRBV5-1
CSAREANQGWTEAFF TGCAGTGCTAGAGAGGCTAACCAGGGTTGGACTGAAGCTTTCTTT - - TRBJ1-1 TRBV20-1
CASSSGGTGVPSF TGCGCCAGCAGCTCAGGAGGGACAGGGGTTCCCAGCTTC TRBD1 - TRBJ2-7 TRBV5-1
CASGERDNEQFF TGTGCCAGCGGGGAGCGGGACAATGAGCAGTTCTTC - many TRBJ2-1 TRBV7-2
CASSYELDREDEAKNIQYF TGTGCCAGCAGTTACGAGCTAGACCGAGAGGATGAAGCCAAAAACATTCAGTACTTC - few TRBJ2-4 TRBV12-3/TRBV12-4
CASSDGLANTGELFF TGTGCCAGCAGCGACGGACTAGCGAACACCGGGGAGCTGTTTTTT TRBD2 many TRBJ2-2 TRBV5-6
CSVAEQANQPQHF TGCAGCGTTGCGGAACAGGCCAATCAGCCCCAGCATTTT - few TRBJ1-5 TRBV29-1
CASSLGLAGDWETQYF TGTGCCAGCAGCTTAGGTCTAGCGGGAGATTGGGAGACCCAGTACTTC TRBD2 - TRBJ2-5 TRBV7-2
CAIRQTQGHGYTF TGTGCCATCAGGCAAACTCAGGGACATGGCTACACCTTC - few TRBJ1-2 TRBV10-3
CASSPGQRHSEQYF TGTGCCAGCAGCCCCGGACAAAGGCACAGCGAGCAGTACTTC - - TRBJ2-7 TRBV11-2
CASSHTSGSNNEQFF TGCGCCAGCAGCCACACTAGCGGGAGCAACAATGAGCAGTTCTTC TRBD2 many TRBJ2-1 TRBV5-1
CASTVDSGANVLTF TGCGCCAGCACCGTGGATTCTGGGGCCAACGTCCTGACTTTC - few TRBJ2-6 TRBV5-1
CSVEDAGGGEQYF TGCAGCGTTGAAGATGCGGGAGGCGGAGAGCAGTACTTC TRBD2 - TRBJ2-7 TRBV29-1
CAIRGTGDYQPQHF TGTGCCATTCGTGGGACAGGGGATTATCAGCCCCAGCATTTT TRBD1 - TRBJ1-5 TRBV6-1
CSASGTGDEQYF TGCAGTGCTTCCGGGACAGGGGACGAGCAGTACTTC TRBD1 - TRBJ2-7 TRBV20-1
CASSGGTGSSSWEKLFF TGTGCCAGCTCTGGTGGGACAGGCAGTAGTTCGTGGGAAAAACTGTTTTTT TRBD1 few TRBJ1-4 TRBV5-5
CASSSVLGGMAYEQYF - - many TRBJ2-7 TRBV12-3/TRBV12-4
CASTPQFTGELFF TGTGCCAGCACCCCTCAATTCACCGGGGAGCTGTTTTTT - many TRBJ2-2 TRBV28
CASSLQNTGNTEAFF TGTGCCAGCAGTTTACAAAACACAGGGAACACTGAAGCTTTCTTT - - TRBJ1-1 TRBV28
CASSPGQSWGYTF TGTGCCAGCAGCCCGGGACAGTCCTGGGGCTACACCTTC TRBD1 - TRBJ1-2 TRBV12-3/TRBV12-4